The rows below give T cell receptor beta chains drawn from one sample of a study of blood T cells in healthy people across ages. TCRdb ran MiXCR on the 5' RACE reads and lists one entry per CDR3 protein. The data contain fewer than 2 million distinct CDR3 sequences, approximately 39% of them singletons. The sample taken for sequencing was blood. The receptor set was obtained from a human donor in good health. The CDR3 runs from the conserved cysteine through the conserved F or W. D genes are given only for firm matches. The listing skips clone size in some rows; elsewhere it reads once, few, many or a size class.

D gene: NA
V gene: TRBV7-9
J gene: TRBJ2-1
CDR3 length: 12
clone size: few
CDR3 protein: CASSLNENEQFF
CDR3 DNA: TGTGCCAGCAGCTTGAATGAGAATGAGCAGTTCTTC

D gene: NA
V gene: TRBV6-2/TRBV6-3
J gene: TRBJ2-5
CDR3 length: 16
clone size: NA
CDR3 protein: CASSGRTGENGETQYF
CDR3 DNA: TGTGCCAGCAGTGGAAGGACTGGCGAAAACGGAGAGACCCAGTACTTC

D gene: NA
V gene: TRBV5-6
J gene: TRBJ1-6
CDR3 length: 15
clone size: NA
CDR3 protein: CASSRLGLENSPLHF
CDR3 DNA: TGTGCCAGCAGTCGGCTGGGCCTCGAGAATTCACCCCTCCACTTT

D gene: NA
V gene: TRBV24-1
J gene: TRBJ2-1
CDR3 length: 16
clone size: NA
CDR3 protein: CATSDPGYSSYNEQFF
CDR3 DNA: TGTGCCACCAGTGATCCGGGCTATAGCTCCTACAATGAGCAGTTCTTC

D gene: TRBD1
V gene: TRBV20-1
J gene: TRBJ1-1
CDR3 length: 13
clone size: NA
CDR3 protein: CSARESSDRGAFF
CDR3 DNA: TGCAGTGCTAGAGAATCCTCGGACAGGGGAGCTTTCTTT

D gene: NA
V gene: TRBV5-1
J gene: TRBJ1-2
CDR3 length: 14
clone size: NA
CDR3 protein: CASSLEPLADGYTF
CDR3 DNA: TGCGCCAGCAGCTTGGAGCCTCTAGCTGATGGCTACACCTTC

D gene: NA
V gene: TRBV24-1
J gene: TRBJ1-2
CDR3 length: 12
clone size: few
CDR3 protein: CATSGRGYGYTF
CDR3 DNA: TGTGCCACCAGTGGTAGAGGGTATGGCTACACCTTC

D gene: NA
V gene: TRBV12-3/TRBV12-4
J gene: TRBJ2-1
CDR3 length: 15
clone size: NA
CDR3 protein: CASRRIQAGLETQFF
CDR3 DNA: TGTGCCAGCAGACGCATACAGGCGGGGCTAGAGACCCAGTTCTTC

D gene: NA
V gene: TRBV6-5
J gene: TRBJ1-2
CDR3 length: 17
clone size: NA
CDR3 protein: CASSYEGSGALNYGYTF
CDR3 DNA: TGTGCCAGCAGTTACGAGGGCTCAGGGGCCCTAAACTATGGCTACACCTTC

D gene: TRBD2
V gene: TRBV2
J gene: TRBJ2-5
CDR3 length: 15
clone size: NA
CDR3 protein: CASSEYRLAEETQYF
CDR3 DNA: TGTGCCAGCAGTGAATACAGACTAGCGGAAGAGACCCAGTACTTC

D gene: NA
V gene: TRBV7-8
J gene: TRBJ2-7
CDR3 length: 12
clone size: NA
CDR3 protein: CASGNLTYEQYF
CDR3 DNA: TGTGCCAGCGGTAACCTCACTTACGAGCAGTACTTC

D gene: NA
V gene: TRBV5-5
J gene: TRBJ1-1
CDR3 length: 11
clone size: many
CDR3 protein: CASSREGEAFF
CDR3 DNA: TGTGCCAGCAGCCGCGAGGGAGAAGCTTTCTTT

D gene: TRBD2
V gene: TRBV15
J gene: TRBJ2-2
CDR3 length: 16
clone size: few
CDR3 protein: CATSSPWGGSTGELFF
CDR3 DNA: TGTGCCACCAGCAGCCCCTGGGGGGGAAGCACCGGGGAGCTGTTTTTT

D gene: NA
V gene: TRBV4-3
J gene: TRBJ2-5
CDR3 length: 14
clone size: NA
CDR3 protein: CASSRGWGQETQYF
CDR3 DNA: TGCGCCAGCAGCCGTGGCTGGGGGCAAGAGACCCAGTACTTC

D gene: NA
V gene: TRBV6-6
J gene: TRBJ2-3
CDR3 length: 14
clone size: NA
CDR3 protein: CASSYAGYPDTQYF
CDR3 DNA: TGTGCCAGCAGTTACGCAGGGTACCCAGATACGCAGTATTTT

D gene: TRBD2
V gene: TRBV29-1
J gene: TRBJ2-7
CDR3 length: 12
clone size: NA
CDR3 protein: CSVRGGRDEQYF
CDR3 DNA: TGCAGCGTTCGGGGGGGAAGGGACGAGCAGTACTTC

D gene: TRBD2
V gene: TRBV9
J gene: TRBJ2-7
CDR3 length: 15
clone size: NA
CDR3 protein: CASSVGGTSGDEQYF
CDR3 DNA: TGTGCCAGCAGCGTAGGCGGGACTAGCGGTGACGAGCAGTACTTC

D gene: NA
V gene: TRBV4-1
J gene: TRBJ1-2
CDR3 length: 14
clone size: NA
CDR3 protein: CASSPVGDGYGYTF
CDR3 DNA: TGCGCCAGCAGCCCTGTGGGGGATGGCTATGGCTACACCTTC

D gene: TRBD2
V gene: TRBV7-2
J gene: TRBJ2-1
CDR3 length: 16
clone size: NA
CDR3 protein: CASSVTSGGAIREQFF
CDR3 DNA: TGTGCCAGCAGCGTGACTAGCGGGGGGGCGATACGTGAGCAGTTCTTC

D gene: TRBD1
V gene: TRBV7-2
J gene: TRBJ2-7
CDR3 length: 15
clone size: NA
CDR3 protein: CASSLGGTDSYEQYF
CDR3 DNA: TGTGCCAGCAGCTTAGGAGGGACAGACTCCTACGAGCAGTACTTC

D gene: TRBD1
V gene: TRBV5-5
J gene: TRBJ1-2
CDR3 length: 15
clone size: NA
CDR3 protein: CASSLDDRENYGYTF
CDR3 DNA: TGTGCCAGCAGCTTGGACGACAGGGAGAACTATGGCTACACCTTC

D gene: TRBD1
V gene: TRBV20-1
J gene: TRBJ2-5
CDR3 length: 19
clone size: NA
CDR3 protein: CSARRDRGSLVINPETQYF
CDR3 DNA: TGCAGTGCTAGAAGGGACAGGGGTAGTTTGGTCATTAACCCAGAGACCCAGTACTTC

D gene: NA
V gene: TRBV4-2
J gene: TRBJ2-3
CDR3 length: 17
clone size: NA
CDR3 protein: CASSPLAGFVSTDTQYF
CDR3 DNA: TGTGCCAGCAGCCCCCTGGCTGGTTTTGTCAGCACAGATACGCAGTATTTT

D gene: NA
V gene: TRBV14
J gene: TRBJ1-4
CDR3 length: 15
clone size: NA
CDR3 protein: CASSQDGHGKEKLFF
CDR3 DNA: TGTGCCAGCAGCCAAGACGGGCATGGGAAAGAAAAACTGTTTTTT

D gene: NA
V gene: TRBV30
J gene: TRBJ1-2
CDR3 length: 11
clone size: NA
CDR3 protein: CAWGRGAGYTF
CDR3 DNA: TGTGCCTGGGGACGGGGAGCTGGCTACACCTTC

D gene: NA
V gene: TRBV9
J gene: TRBJ1-5
CDR3 length: 15
clone size: NA
CDR3 protein: CASSVVKGSNQPQHF
CDR3 DNA: TGTGCCAGCAGCGTAGTTAAGGGTAGCAATCAGCCCCAGCATTTT

D gene: NA
V gene: TRBV6-5
J gene: TRBJ1-1
CDR3 length: 14
clone size: NA
CDR3 protein: CASSYGQAGTEAFF
CDR3 DNA: TGTGCCAGCAGTTACGGCCAGGCGGGCACTGAAGCTTTCTTT

D gene: TRBD1
V gene: TRBV12-3/TRBV12-4
J gene: TRBJ2-5
CDR3 length: 14
clone size: NA
CDR3 protein: CASSWTGVLETQYF
CDR3 DNA: TGTGCCAGCAGTTGGACAGGGGTTTTAGAGACCCAGTACTTC

D gene: TRBD2
V gene: TRBV27
J gene: TRBJ2-1
CDR3 length: 15
clone size: few
CDR3 protein: CASGGGRSSYNEQFF
CDR3 DNA: TGTGCCAGCGGAGGCGGGAGGAGCTCCTACAATGAGCAGTTCTTC

D gene: TRBD2
V gene: TRBV29-1
J gene: TRBJ2-1
CDR3 length: 14
clone size: many
CDR3 protein: CSVVGTSSYNEQFF
CDR3 DNA: TGCAGCGTTGTCGGGACTAGCTCCTACAATGAGCAGTTCTTC

D gene: TRBD1
V gene: TRBV7-3
J gene: TRBJ2-3
CDR3 length: 16
clone size: NA
CDR3 protein: CASSPVTGGVTDTQYF
CDR3 DNA: TGTGCCAGCAGCCCAGTGACAGGGGGTGTAACAGATACGCAGTATTTT

D gene: TRBD2
V gene: TRBV28
J gene: TRBJ2-2
CDR3 length: 16
clone size: NA
CDR3 protein: CASSSRGAGGTGELFF
CDR3 DNA: TGTGCCAGCAGTTCGCGGGGGGCCGGTGGCACCGGGGAGCTGTTTTTT

D gene: TRBD1
V gene: TRBV4-2
J gene: TRBJ1-6
CDR3 length: 18
clone size: NA
CDR3 protein: CASSQDPPGTGRESPLHF
CDR3 DNA: TGTGCCAGCAGCCAAGACCCTCCCGGGACAGGGAGAGAGTCACCCCTCCACTTT

D gene: TRBD1
V gene: TRBV12-3/TRBV12-4
J gene: TRBJ1-1
CDR3 length: 12
clone size: many
CDR3 protein: CASSPGTGRAFF
CDR3 DNA: TGTGCCAGCAGTCCCGGGACAGGGAGAGCTTTCTTT

D gene: NA
V gene: TRBV9
J gene: TRBJ2-7
CDR3 length: 15
clone size: NA
CDR3 protein: CASSVEAGVHYEQYF
CDR3 DNA: TGTGCCAGCAGCGTAGAGGCAGGGGTCCACTACGAGCAGTACTTC

D gene: NA
V gene: TRBV3-1
J gene: TRBJ2-1
CDR3 length: 12
clone size: NA
CDR3 protein: CASSQADIEQFF
CDR3 DNA: TGTGCCAGCAGCCAAGCAGATATTGAGCAGTTCTTC

D gene: NA
V gene: TRBV12-3/TRBV12-4
J gene: TRBJ2-7
CDR3 length: 13
clone size: NA
CDR3 protein: CASSPLVGHEQYF
CDR3 DNA: TGTGCCAGCAGCCCCCTGGTGGGTCACGAGCAGTACTTC

D gene: TRBD2
V gene: TRBV12-3/TRBV12-4
J gene: TRBJ2-5
CDR3 length: 16
clone size: few
CDR3 protein: CASSPDLAGGQETQYF
CDR3 DNA: TGTGCCAGCAGCCCCGATCTAGCGGGGGGCCAAGAGACCCAGTACTTC

D gene: NA
V gene: TRBV27
J gene: TRBJ1-4
CDR3 length: 13
clone size: few
CDR3 protein: CASSLSGFEKLFF
CDR3 DNA: TGTGCCAGCAGTTTATCGGGGTTTGAAAAACTGTTTTTT

D gene: NA
V gene: TRBV19
J gene: TRBJ2-7
CDR3 length: 14
clone size: few
CDR3 protein: CASSMVGSSYEQYF
CDR3 DNA: TGTGCCAGTAGTATGGTTGGGTCATCCTACGAGCAGTACTTC

D gene: TRBD1
V gene: TRBV12-3/TRBV12-4
J gene: TRBJ1-2
CDR3 length: 14
clone size: NA
CDR3 protein: CASSRLTGSHGYTF
CDR3 DNA: TGTGCCAGCAGTCGATTGACAGGGTCCCATGGCTACACCTTC

D gene: NA
V gene: TRBV4-1
J gene: TRBJ2-5
CDR3 length: 18
clone size: few
CDR3 protein: CASSQGRVYRDSQETQYF
CDR3 DNA: TGCGCCAGCAGCCAAGGCAGGGTATATCGGGACTCCCAAGAGACCCAGTACTTC

D gene: NA
V gene: TRBV11-3
J gene: TRBJ2-1
CDR3 length: 14
clone size: few
CDR3 protein: CASSLSTGENEQFF
CDR3 DNA: TGTGCCAGCAGCTTAAGTACCGGGGAGAATGAGCAGTTCTTC